This T cell receptor beta chain was sequenced during a study of cytomegalovirus exposure and HLA in healthy donors. Study-level points and caveats: An analysis that was carried out later associated some 17,000 TCR beta sequences with HLA alleles at 0.05 false discovery rate.

The PCR was carried out with 60 Vbeta primers and 13 Jbeta primers. The method was immunoSEQ multiplex PCR; TCRdb's version includes in-frame clones alone and lacks a portion of them. The sample includes about 93,000 clones, 82% seen only once; the top ten take about 4%. Trimming cost V 2 bases and J 6 bases; bases outside gene matches: 2. The V gene's germline CDR1 is MNHNS and CDR2 SASEGT. The CDR3 is made up of 13 amino acids. As regards this clone: Its target is not known.

Sequences were obtained from PBMCs. This sequence was found in a man aged 45-65 years in good health and CMV-seronegative. The chain is built from TRBV6-1 and TRBJ2-3, with TRBD1 matching over 7 bases. For the CDR3, the DNA is TGTGCCAGCAGTGAACTACAGGGGGATACGCAGTATTTT. It translates to CASSELQGDTQYF.